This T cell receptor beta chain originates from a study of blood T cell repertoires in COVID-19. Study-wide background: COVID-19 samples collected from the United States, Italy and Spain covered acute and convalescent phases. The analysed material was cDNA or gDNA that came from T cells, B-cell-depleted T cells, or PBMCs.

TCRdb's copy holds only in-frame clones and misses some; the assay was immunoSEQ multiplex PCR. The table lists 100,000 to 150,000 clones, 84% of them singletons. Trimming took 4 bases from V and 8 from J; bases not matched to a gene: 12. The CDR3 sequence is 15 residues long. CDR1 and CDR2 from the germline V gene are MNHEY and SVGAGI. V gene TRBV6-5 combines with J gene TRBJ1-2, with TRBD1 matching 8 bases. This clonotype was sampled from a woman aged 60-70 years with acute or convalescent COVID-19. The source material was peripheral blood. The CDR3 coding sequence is TGTGCCAGCAGTTTCAGGGGGCGAATATCGGGCGGCTACACCTTC. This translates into CASSFRGRISGGYTF.